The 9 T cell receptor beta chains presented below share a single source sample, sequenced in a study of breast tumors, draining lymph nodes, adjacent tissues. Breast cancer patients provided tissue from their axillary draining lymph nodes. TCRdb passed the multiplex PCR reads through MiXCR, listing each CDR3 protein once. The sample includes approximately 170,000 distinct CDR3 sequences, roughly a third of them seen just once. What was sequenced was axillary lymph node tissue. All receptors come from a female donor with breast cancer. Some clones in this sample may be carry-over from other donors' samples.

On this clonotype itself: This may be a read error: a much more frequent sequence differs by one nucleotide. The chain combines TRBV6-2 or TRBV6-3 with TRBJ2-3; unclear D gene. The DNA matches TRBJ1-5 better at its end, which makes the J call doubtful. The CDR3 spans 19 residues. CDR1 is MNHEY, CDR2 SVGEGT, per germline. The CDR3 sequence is CASSYSPLLPQTSTDTQHF. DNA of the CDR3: TGTGCCAGCAGTTACTCCCCCCTACTTCCTCAGACTAGCACAGATACGCAGCATTTT.

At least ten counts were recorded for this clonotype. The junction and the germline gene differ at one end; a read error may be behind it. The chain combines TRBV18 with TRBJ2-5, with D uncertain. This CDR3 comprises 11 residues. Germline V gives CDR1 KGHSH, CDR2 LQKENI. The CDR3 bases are TGTGCCAGCTCAGACCAGGAGACCCAGTACTTC. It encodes CASSDQETQYF.

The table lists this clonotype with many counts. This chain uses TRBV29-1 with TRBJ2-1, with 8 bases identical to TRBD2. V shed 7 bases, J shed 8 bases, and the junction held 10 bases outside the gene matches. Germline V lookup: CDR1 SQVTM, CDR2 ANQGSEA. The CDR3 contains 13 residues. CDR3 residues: CSALRGGRHEQFF. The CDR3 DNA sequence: TGCAGCGCCCTTCGGGGGGGCAGGCATGAGCAGTTCTTC.

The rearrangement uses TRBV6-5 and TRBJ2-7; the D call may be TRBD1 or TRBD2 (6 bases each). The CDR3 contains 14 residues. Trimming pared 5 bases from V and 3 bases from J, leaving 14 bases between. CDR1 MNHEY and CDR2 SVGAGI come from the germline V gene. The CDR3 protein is CASSHGGQDYEQYF. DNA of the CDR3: TGTGCCAGCAGTCACGGGGGCCAGGACTACGAGCAGTACTTC.

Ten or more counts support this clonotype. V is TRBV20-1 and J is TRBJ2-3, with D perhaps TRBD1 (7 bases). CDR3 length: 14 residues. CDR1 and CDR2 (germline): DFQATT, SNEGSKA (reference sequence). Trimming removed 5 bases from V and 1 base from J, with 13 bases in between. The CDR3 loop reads CSAPPGGRTDTQYF. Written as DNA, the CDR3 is TGCAGTGCTCCCCCAGGGGGGCGCACAGATACGCAGTATTTT.

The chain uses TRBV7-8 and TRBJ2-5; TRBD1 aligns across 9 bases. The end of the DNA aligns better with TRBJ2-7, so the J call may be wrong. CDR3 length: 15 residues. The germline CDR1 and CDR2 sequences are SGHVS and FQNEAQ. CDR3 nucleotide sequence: TGTGCCAGCAGCCCAAACAGGGGGCCATCCTACGAGCAGTACTTC. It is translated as CASSPNRGPSYEQYF.

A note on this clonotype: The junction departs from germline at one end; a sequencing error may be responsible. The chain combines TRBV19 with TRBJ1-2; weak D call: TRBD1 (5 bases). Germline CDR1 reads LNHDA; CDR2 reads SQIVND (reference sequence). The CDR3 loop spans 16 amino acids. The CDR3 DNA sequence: TGTGCCAGTAGTATGGGGCTGAACGGAGTCCGATATGGCTACACCTTT. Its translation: CASSMGLNGVRYGYTF.

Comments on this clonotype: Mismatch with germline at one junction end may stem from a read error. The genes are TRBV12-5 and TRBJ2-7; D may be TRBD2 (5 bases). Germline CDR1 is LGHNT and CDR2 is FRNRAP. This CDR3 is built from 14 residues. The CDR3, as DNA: TGTGCTAGTGGCAAGGCGCCGGGAACCTACGAGCAGTATTTC. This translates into CASGKAPGTYEQYF.

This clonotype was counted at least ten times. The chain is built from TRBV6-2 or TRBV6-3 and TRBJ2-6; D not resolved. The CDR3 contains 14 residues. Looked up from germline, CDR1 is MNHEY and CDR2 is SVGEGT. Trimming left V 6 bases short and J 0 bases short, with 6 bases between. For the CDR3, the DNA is TGTGCCAGCAGCACCCACTCTGGGGCCAACGTCCTGACTTTC. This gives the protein CASSTHSGANVLTF.